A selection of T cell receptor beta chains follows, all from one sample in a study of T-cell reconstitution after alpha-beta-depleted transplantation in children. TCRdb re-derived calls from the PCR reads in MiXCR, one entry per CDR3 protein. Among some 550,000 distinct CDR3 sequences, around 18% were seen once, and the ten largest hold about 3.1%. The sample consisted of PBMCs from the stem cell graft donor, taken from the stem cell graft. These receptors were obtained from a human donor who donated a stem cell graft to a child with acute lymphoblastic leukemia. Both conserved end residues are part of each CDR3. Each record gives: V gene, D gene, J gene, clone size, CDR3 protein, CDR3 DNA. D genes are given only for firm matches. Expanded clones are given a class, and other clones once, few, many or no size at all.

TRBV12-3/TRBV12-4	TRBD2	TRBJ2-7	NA	CASSLFSGGYEQYF	TGTGCCAGCAGTTTATTCTCGGGGGGATACGAGCAGTACTTC
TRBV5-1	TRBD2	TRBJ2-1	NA	CASTVLAGGPLSGEQFF	TGCGCCAGCACGGTACTAGCGGGAGGGCCTCTCTCGGGTGAGCAGTTCTTC
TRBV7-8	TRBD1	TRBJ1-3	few	CASREQGVLSGNTIYF	TGTGCCAGCAGAGAACAGGGGGTACTCTCTGGAAACACCATATATTTT
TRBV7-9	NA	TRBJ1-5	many	CASSLSGDNQPQHF	TGTGCCAGCAGCTTGTCCGGGGATAATCAGCCCCAGCATTTT
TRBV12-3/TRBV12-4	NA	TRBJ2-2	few	CASSKGGELFF	TGTGCCAGCTCCAAAGGGGGGGAGCTGTTTTTT
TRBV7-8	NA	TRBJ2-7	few	CASSLGAASSYEQYF	TGTGCCAGCAGCTTAGGCGCAGCCAGCTCCTACGAGCAGTACTTC
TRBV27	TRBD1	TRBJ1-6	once	CASSLLGQGMNSPLHF	TGTGCCAGCAGTTTACTGGGACAGGGGATGAATTCACCCCTCCACTTT
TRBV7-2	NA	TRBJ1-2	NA	CASSLGSNRVLNYGYTF	TGTGCCAGCAGCTTAGGGTCTAACAGGGTCCTTAACTATGGCTACACCTTC
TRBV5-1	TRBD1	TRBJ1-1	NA	CASSPQNRGVNTEAFF	TGCGCCAGCAGCCCTCAAAACAGGGGTGTGAACACTGAAGCTTTCTTT
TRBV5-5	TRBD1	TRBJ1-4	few	CASRLTGTGPEKLFF	TGTGCCAGCAGATTAACCGGGACAGGTCCGGAAAAACTGTTTTTT
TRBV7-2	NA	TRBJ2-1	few	CASRPAVYNEQFF	TGTGCCAGCAGACCGGCGGTGTACAATGAGCAGTTCTTC
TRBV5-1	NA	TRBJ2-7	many	CASSLVSGSYEQYF	TGTGCCAGCAGCTTAGTCTCAGGGAGCTACGAGCAGTACTTC
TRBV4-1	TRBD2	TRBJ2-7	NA	CASSPLGLAGTEEQYF	TGCGCCAGCAGCCCCTTGGGACTAGCGGGAACTGAAGAGCAGTACTTC
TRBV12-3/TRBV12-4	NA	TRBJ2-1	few	CASSLQQGNEQFF	TGTGCCAGCAGTTTACAGCAGGGCAATGAGCAGTTCTTC
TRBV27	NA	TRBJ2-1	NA	CASSLPELGNEQFF	TGTGCCAGCAGTTTACCCGAACTTGGCAATGAGCAGTTCTTC
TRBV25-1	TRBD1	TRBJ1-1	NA	CASSKTGAQAFF	TGTGCCAGCAGTAAGACAGGGGCCCAAGCTTTCTTT
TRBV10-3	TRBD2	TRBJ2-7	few	CAIRGGGGEQYF	TGTGCCATCAGGGGCGGCGGGGGCGAGCAGTACTTC